Detailed here is one T cell receptor beta chain. The source of the sample is a study of control samples from healthy donors and cancer patients. The ends lost 3 bases at V and 10 bases at J; junction bases unmatched: 3. Germline CDR1 and CDR2: LNHDA and SQIVND (reference sequence). The CDR3 totals 12 residues. Libraries were prepared by immunoSEQ multiplex PCR; TCRdb keeps only in-frame clonotypes and omits some of them. The repertoire holds 150,000 to 200,000 clones, with roughly 95% as singletons. Sequenced: blood. The clonotype was recovered from a woman between 25 and 40 years old in good health. The V and J genes are TRBV19 and TRBJ2-1; 7 nucleotides match TRBD1. DNA of the CDR3: TGTGCCAGTAGTATCCCCAGGGGGGAGCAGTTCTTC. This translates into CASSIPRGEQFF.